This T cell receptor (beta chain) came from a study of blood T cell repertoires in COVID-19. The germline CDR1 and CDR2 sequences are KGHSH and LQKENI. Trimming shortened V by 2 bases and J by 8 bases, and 13 bases separated the two germline ends. The CDR3 extends over 14 amino acids. Method: immunoSEQ multiplex PCR; TCRdb's copy keeps in-frame clones and lacks some. The sample carries approximately 250,000 clones, around nine tenths recorded once. Recovery meant two consecutive negative NP/OP PCR tests, professional clearance, or resolved symptoms. The clonotype originates from a young woman who had recovered from COVID-19. The chain has TRBV18 and TRBJ1-5; D gene unclear. Material for sequencing was PBMCs or T cells enriched from blood (not recorded which). CDR3 residues: CASSPNGWSEPQHF. The CDR3 bases are TGTGCCAGCTCACCAAACGGTTGGAGTGAGCCCCAGCATTTT.